Following are 2 T cell receptor beta chains from one sample sequenced in a study of T cell responses to AZD1222 COVID-19 vaccine. TCRdb keeps only in-frame clones here, not all; method: immunoSEQ multiplex PCR. This sample has about 140,000 clones, with roughly 92% found just once. The sequenced sample was peripheral blood, obtained on day 0 of AZD1222 vaccination. All receptors derive from an adult in good health.

V is TRBV11-2 and J is TRBJ1-1, with a possible D match to TRBD1 (5 bases). The V gene lost 1 base and the J gene lost 5 bases, with 11 bases spanning the gap. The germline gives CDR1 SGHAT, CDR2 FQNNGV. This CDR3 has 14 amino acids. Written as DNA, the CDR3 is TGTGCCAGCAGCTTAGGCTCTCACAGGACTGAAGCTTTCTTT. Residues: CASSLGSHRTEAFF. Filled out from reference TRBV11-2 and TRBJ1-1, the complete variable domain reads EAGVAQSPRYKIIEKRQSVAFWCNPISGHATLYWYQQILGQGPKLLIQFQNNGVVDDSQLPKDRFSAERLKGVDSTLKIQPAKLEDSAVYLCASSLGSHRTEAFFGQGTRLTVV.

The rearrangement links TRBV6-4 to TRBJ2-2; no definite D call. Trimming took off 5 bases at V and 4 bases at J, with 8 bases between the two ends. Germline V CDR1 and CDR2: MRHNA, SNTAGT. The CDR3 consists of 13 residues. The DNA for the CDR3 is TGTGCCAGCAGTCCTGGCGGCACCGGGGAGCTGTTTTTT. This translates into CASSPGGTGELFF.